This is a list of T cell receptor beta chains from one sample in a study of beta chain features in type 1 diabetes. Only in-frame clones appear in the TCRdb table, and some are missing; sequencing was by immunoSEQ multiplex PCR. Of just over 600,000 clones in the sample, around 15% were seen once. The sequenced sample was naive CD4+ T cells from blood. Receptors were obtained from a young man in good health. The CDR3 runs from the conserved cysteine through the conserved F or W. The D gene is left open where the match is weak. The listing skips clone size in some rows; elsewhere it reads once, few, many or a size class.

abundance	d_gene	v_gene	j_gene	CDR3aa	CDR3nt
-	TRBD1	TRBV5-4	TRBJ2-1	CASSLEGGPYNEQFF	TGTGCCAGCAGCTTGGAAGGGGGCCCCTACAATGAGCAGTTCTTC
-	TRBD1	TRBV5-1	TRBJ1-6	CASSRGSGTDNSPLHF	TGCGCCAGCAGTCGAGGTAGTGGGACAGATAATTCACCCCTCCACTTT
few	TRBD2	TRBV2	TRBJ2-3	CASSEAIPGLAYWGDTQYF	TGTGCCAGCAGCGAAGCAATTCCGGGACTAGCGTACTGGGGGGATACGCAGTATTTT
few	TRBD2	TRBV7-9	TRBJ2-3	CASSLTSGGEPDTQYF	TGTGCCAGCAGCTTGACTAGCGGGGGAGAGCCAGATACGCAGTATTTT
-	-	TRBV7-3	TRBJ2-6	CASRSSGANVLTF	TGTGCCAGCAGGTCCTCTGGGGCCAACGTCCTGACTTTC
few	-	TRBV7-2	TRBJ2-7	CASSFGAPSYEQYF	TGTGCCAGCAGCTTCGGGGCGCCTTCCTACGAGCAGTACTTC
-	-	TRBV2	TRBJ2-5	CASRSGYQETQYF	TGTGCCAGCAGATCAGGGTACCAAGAGACCCAGTACTTC
few	-	TRBV5-1	TRBJ1-1	CASSQDHNTEAFF	TGCGCCAGCAGCCAGGATCATAACACTGAAGCTTTCTTT
-	-	TRBV4-2	TRBJ1-6	CASSQIGGNSPLHF	TGTGCCAGCAGCCAAATCGGGGGAAATTCACCCCTCCACTTT
few	TRBD1	TRBV7-9	TRBJ2-2	CASSGYRGRTGELFF	TGTGCCAGCAGCGGATACAGGGGTAGAACCGGGGAGCTGTTTTTT
few	-	TRBV27	TRBJ1-5	CASSKWTDINQPQHF	TGTGCCAGCAGCAAGTGGACAGATATCAATCAGCCCCAGCATTTT
-	TRBD1	TRBV7-2	TRBJ2-7	CASSPKGQARYEQYF	TGTGCCAGCAGCCCCAAGGGACAGGCTCGCTACGAGCAGTACTTC
-	TRBD2	TRBV11-1	TRBJ2-2	CASSFPSGRAVRELFF	TGTGCCAGCAGCTTCCCCAGCGGGAGGGCCGTCAGGGAGCTGTTTTTT
few	-	TRBV9	TRBJ1-4	CASSVESRGEKLFF	TGTGCCAGCAGCGTAGAATCGCGGGGTGAAAAACTGTTTTTT
few	TRBD1	TRBV7-2	TRBJ1-5	CASSPGQGSNQPQHF	TGTGCCAGCAGCCCGGGACAGGGGAGCAATCAGCCCCAGCATTTT
few	-	TRBV28	TRBJ1-1	CASINRMNTEAFF	TGTGCCAGCATAAACAGAATGAACACTGAAGCTTTCTTT
few	TRBD1	TRBV4-1	TRBJ2-5	CASSRGTGEKTQYF	TGCGCCAGCAGCCGGGGGACAGGGGAAAAGACCCAGTACTTC
few	-	TRBV7-2	TRBJ2-2	CASSLESNTGELFF	TGTGCCAGCAGCTTAGAATCTAACACCGGGGAGCTGTTTTTT
-	TRBD2	TRBV7-2	TRBJ2-1	CASSISGSSYNEQFF	TGTGCCAGCAGCATTAGCGGGAGCTCCTACAATGAGCAGTTCTTC
-	TRBD2	TRBV6-5	TRBJ2-1	CASISSGLLEFF	TGTGCCAGCATCTCTAGCGGGTTACTTGAGTTCTTC
few	-	TRBV9	TRBJ2-5	CASSESFGAPYQETQYF	TGTGCCAGCAGCGAATCTTTCGGGGCACCGTACCAAGAGACCCAGTACTTC
few	-	TRBV5-1	TRBJ1-2	CASSPQTYGGYTF	TGCGCCAGCAGCCCACAGACCTATGGTGGCTACACCTTC
-	TRBD2	TRBV29-1	TRBJ2-2	CSVFGTSGNTGELFF	TGCAGCGTTTTCGGGACTAGCGGGAACACCGGGGAGCTGTTTTTT
-	-	TRBV27	TRBJ2-7	CASSLSASGGRLYEQYF	TGTGCCAGCAGTTTATCGGCCTCTGGGGGGCGGCTCTACGAGCAGTACTTC
-	-	TRBV5-1	TRBJ2-7	CASSPQAGTLGNEQYF	TGCGCCAGCAGCCCCCAGGCCGGGACGTTGGGGAACGAGCAGTACTTC
-	-	TRBV28	TRBJ1-5	CASPTANQPQHF	TGTGCCAGTCCGACAGCTAATCAGCCCCAGCATTTT
-	TRBD1	TRBV29-1	TRBJ2-7	CSVRRDRVRYEQYF	TGCAGCGTTCGAAGGGACAGGGTGAGGTACGAGCAGTACTTC
-	TRBD1	TRBV28	TRBJ1-1	CASSSGQGGEAFF	TGTGCCAGCAGTTCCGGACAGGGGGGTGAAGCTTTCTTT
-	-	TRBV6-6	TRBJ2-6	CASTPNSNSGANVLTF	TGTGCCAGCACTCCTAATTCAAACTCTGGGGCCAACGTCCTGACTTTC
-	-	TRBV1	TRBJ1-5	CTSSQAKARRKSNQPQHF	TGCACCAGCAGCCAAGCGAAGGCCCGAAGAAAGAGCAATCAGCCCCAGCATTTT
few	-	TRBV9	TRBJ2-3	CASSVRDTQYF	TGTGCCAGCAGCGTTAGAGATACGCAGTATTTT
-	-	TRBV5-1	TRBJ1-5	CASSLGGVNQPQHF	TGCGCCAGCAGCTTGGGGGGCGTCAATCAGCCCCAGCATTTT
few	TRBD2	TRBV4-2	TRBJ2-1	CASRGTSGRNDNEQFF	TGTGCCAGCAGGGGGACTAGCGGGAGGAACGACAATGAGCAGTTCTTC
few	TRBD2	TRBV9	TRBJ2-2	CASSSAGGTGELFF	TGTGCCAGCAGCTCCGCGGGGGGCACCGGGGAGCTGTTTTTT
-	TRBD1	TRBV30	TRBJ1-2	CAWSVRRGQAGYTF	TGTGCCTGGAGTGTACGACGGGGACAGGCAGGCTACACCTTC
few	-	TRBV2	TRBJ1-1	CASSDQGLATEAFF	TGTGCCAGCAGTGACCAGGGATTGGCCACTGAAGCTTTCTTT
-	TRBD2	TRBV4-3	TRBJ2-1	CASSPRGGSESYNEQFF	TGCGCCAGCAGCCCCCGGGGGGGCAGCGAGTCCTACAATGAGCAGTTCTTC
few	-	TRBV10-3	TRBJ2-7	CAISERWGEQYF	TGTGCCATCAGTGAACGTTGGGGCGAGCAGTACTTC
few	TRBD1	TRBV5-1	TRBJ1-4	CASSLRTGGNEKLFF	TGCGCCAGCAGCTTGAGAACAGGGGGCAATGAAAAACTGTTTTTT